This T cell receptor beta chain was obtained from a study of cytotoxic CD8 clonotypes in ibrutinib-treated CLL. Sequencing used immunoSEQ multiplex PCR; TCRdb keeps in-frame clones, though not all of them. The profile shows about 35,000 clones, about 47% of them singletons. In its sample, this clone was seen a few times. This specimen was PBMCs, taken before ibrutinib treatment. The source of this sequence is a human donor with chronic lymphocytic leukemia.

As DNA, the CDR3 is TGTGCCAGCAGCTCTTACACAGATACGCAGTATTTT. This translates into CASSSYTDTQYF. The rearrangement joins TRBV11-2 to TRBJ2-3; D is ambiguous. The V end lost 4 bases, the J end lost 2 bases, and 4 bases lay between the germline ends. In germline, CDR1 is SGHAT, CDR2 FQNNGV. The CDR3 runs 12 residues.